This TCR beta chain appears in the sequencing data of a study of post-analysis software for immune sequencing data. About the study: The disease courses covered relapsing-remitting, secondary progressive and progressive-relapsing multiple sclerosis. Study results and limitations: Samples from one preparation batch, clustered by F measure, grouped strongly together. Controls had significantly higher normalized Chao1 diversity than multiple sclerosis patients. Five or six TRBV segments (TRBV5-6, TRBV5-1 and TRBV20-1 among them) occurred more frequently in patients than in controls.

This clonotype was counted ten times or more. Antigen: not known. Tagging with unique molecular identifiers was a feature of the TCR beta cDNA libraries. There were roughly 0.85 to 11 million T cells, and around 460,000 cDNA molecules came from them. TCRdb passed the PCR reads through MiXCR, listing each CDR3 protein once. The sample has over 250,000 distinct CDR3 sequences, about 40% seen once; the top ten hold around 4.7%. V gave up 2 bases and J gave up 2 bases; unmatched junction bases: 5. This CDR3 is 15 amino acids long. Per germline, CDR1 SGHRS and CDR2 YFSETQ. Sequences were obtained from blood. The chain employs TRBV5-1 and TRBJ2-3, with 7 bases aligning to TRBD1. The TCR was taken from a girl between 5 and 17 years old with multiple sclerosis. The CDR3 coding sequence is TGCGCCAGCAGCTTACAGGGGCAGGACACAGATACGCAGTATTTT. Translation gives CASSLQGQDTDTQYF.